This T cell receptor (beta chain) was sequenced during a study of cytomegalovirus exposure and HLA in healthy donors. Whole-study results and caveats: The availability of immune exposure information extended only to CMV serostatus. A later analysis reportedly identified an Asian-associated ancestry cluster as carrying fewer N-insertions than the roughly 670-donor mean. It was in a later analysis that TCR association rates were seen to vary by HLA locus, highest for DRB1 and lowest for HLA-C. Certain indistinguishable V segments, among them TRBV6-2 and TRBV6-3, were excluded.

PCR primers comprised 60 Vbeta and 13 Jbeta primers. Clones were sequenced by immunoSEQ multiplex PCR, and TCRdb holds only the in-frame ones, with some missing. The sample includes about 140,000 clones, under 85% of them seen just once. Points on this clone: Its antigen remains unidentified.

V lost 3 bases and J lost 1, with 14 bases in between. The CDR3 sequence is 16 residues long. The germline gives CDR1 KGHSH, CDR2 LQKENI. The sequencing sample was made of PBMCs. The sequence was collected from a man between 18 and 29 years old in good health and CMV-seronegative. The J gene is TRBJ2-3, the V gene TRBV18, with a possible D match to TRBD2 (5 bases). The CDR3 loop is CASSPNLARGTDTQYF. The CDR3 coding sequence is TGTGCCAGCTCACCCAACCTAGCACGGGGCACAGATACGCAGTATTTT.